This paragraph reports one T cell receptor beta chain. Repertoires were generated with immunoSEQ multiplex PCR, while TCRdb's copy carries only in-frame clones and drops some. The table has around 120,000 clones, about 80% seen once. The sample belongs to a study of identifying expanded T cells in peripheral blood. Germline CDR1 is SGHRS and CDR2 is YFSETQ. The trim removed 2 bases at V and 7 bases at J, leaving 12 bases unmatched. The CDR3 spans 17 residues. Sequenced: blood. The genes are TRBV5-1 and TRBJ1-6; 7 nucleotides align to TRBD1. The TCR originated in a person between 18 and 75 years old in good health. The CDR3 loop is CASSLAPSGTENSPLHF. CDR3 nucleotides: TGCGCCAGCAGCTTAGCCCCCTCCGGGACAGAGAATTCACCCCTCCACTTT.